This T cell receptor beta chain was sequenced in a study of quantifying T cell responses using KT2 cells. Across the study: TCR alpha and beta constant-region primers primed reverse transcription of RNA.

This clonotype was counted between two and nine times. Trimming left V 5 bases short and J 5 bases short, with 16 bases between. This CDR3 is 16 amino acids long. Germline CDR1 and CDR2: SNHLY and FYNNEI. The cDNA 3' end received a ligated oligonucleotide with a UMI. The first PCR ran about 4 cycles with an equimolar RC1.1 and RC1.2 beta primer mix. Separate processing of TCR alpha and beta chains began at the second PCR. TCRdb analysed the UMI-ligation and nested PCR reads with MiXCR anew, one entry per CDR3 protein. The data show some 50,000 distinct CDR3 sequences, approximately 10% seen once. The TCR sequence derives from a human donor. The specimen was PBMCs spiked with cells of the T cell clone KT2. The V call is TRBV2, the J call TRBJ1-6; D is unclear. CDR3 region: CASSLDIGGNNSPLHF. The DNA of the CDR3 is TGTGCCAGCAGTCTCGATATAGGCGGGAATAATTCACCCCTCCACTTT.